This T cell receptor beta chain appears in the sequencing data of a study of shared clonotypes between healthy human individuals. Study context: CD8 memory received one plate per donor, CD8 naive two, CD4 memory three and CD4 naive three.

Only Caucasian adults living in Nashville, Tennessee served as donors. Concerning this clone: Its antigen is still unknown.

Sequencing used immunoSEQ multiplex PCR; TCRdb keeps in-frame clones, though not all of them. Altogether 2 million to 2.5 million clones are present, 85% to 95% being singletons, with the ten largest covering about 0.39%. The study's findings and limits: Generation probabilities of non-shared clonotypes were lower (relative to those shared by all four donors). Incompleteness in sorted-subset sequencing, despite large depth, was shown by rarefaction.

J gave up 2 bases and V 7 bases, and 3 bases lay outside the gene matches. This CDR3 is built from 13 residues. Germline-derived CDR1 and CDR2 are LNHDA and SQIVND (reference sequence). Sequenced: naive CD4+ T cells from PBMCs. The subset here: CD45RA+ positively selected. This TCR derives from a young man in good health. Some clones in this sample may be carry-over from other donors' samples. The chain joins TRBV19 to TRBJ2-5, with 8 positions matching TRBD1. Here the CDR3 DNA reads TGTGCCAGTACCGGGACAGGTCAAGAGACCCAGTACTTC. Amino acids: CASTGTGQETQYF.